This T cell receptor (beta chain) was documented in a study of HIV-infected children after antiretroviral therapy interruption. This CDR3 region has 16 residues. The V gene's germline CDR1 is SEHNR and CDR2 FQNEAQ (reference sequence). V lost 4 bases, J lost 4 bases, and 9 bases stayed unmatched. The TCR library was built from RNA with a 3' RACE protocol and unique molecular identifiers. One entry per CDR3 protein results from TCRdb running MiXCR on the 3' RACE reads. The table records fewer than 100,000 distinct CDR3 sequences, under 8% of them present only once. This clonotype appeared many times. Stated treatment: PENTA 11 planned treatment interruption arm or continuous ART arm.

This receptor was obtained from a pool of human donors with HIV. The source material was CD45RA+ CD4+ T cells from PBMCs, pooled from several time points, sampled from a donor given antiretroviral therapy, either interrupted or continuous. Subset of the sample: naive CD4+ CD45RA+ CD45RO- T cells. V is TRBV7-9 and J is TRBJ2-5, with 10 bases identical to TRBD1. The chain's CDR3 is CASSSYKDRGRETQYF. DNA of the CDR3: TGTGCCAGCAGCTCCTATAAAGACAGGGGGCGAGAGACCCAGTACTTC.